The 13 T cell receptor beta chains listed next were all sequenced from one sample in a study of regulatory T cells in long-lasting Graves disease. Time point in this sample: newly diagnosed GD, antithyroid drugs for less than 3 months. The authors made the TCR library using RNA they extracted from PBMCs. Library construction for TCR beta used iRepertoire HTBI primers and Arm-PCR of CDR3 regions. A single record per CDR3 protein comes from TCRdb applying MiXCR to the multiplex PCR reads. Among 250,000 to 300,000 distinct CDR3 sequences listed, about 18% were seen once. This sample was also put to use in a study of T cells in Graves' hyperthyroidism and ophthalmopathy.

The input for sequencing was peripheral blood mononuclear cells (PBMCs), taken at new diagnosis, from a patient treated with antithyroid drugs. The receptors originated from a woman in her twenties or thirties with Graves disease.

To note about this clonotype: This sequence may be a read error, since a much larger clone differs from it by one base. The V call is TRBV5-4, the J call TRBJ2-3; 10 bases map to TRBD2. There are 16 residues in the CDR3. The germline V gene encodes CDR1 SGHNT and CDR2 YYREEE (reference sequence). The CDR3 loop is CASSLEASGGRETRYF. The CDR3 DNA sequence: TGTGCCAGCAGCCTGGAGGCTAGCGGGGGACGGGAGACCCGGTACTTC.

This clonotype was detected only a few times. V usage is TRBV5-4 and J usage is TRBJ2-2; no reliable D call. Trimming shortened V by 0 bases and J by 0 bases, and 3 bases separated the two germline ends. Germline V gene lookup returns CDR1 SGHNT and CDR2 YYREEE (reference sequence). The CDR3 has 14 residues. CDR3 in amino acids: CASSLGTNTGELFF. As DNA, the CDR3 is TGTGCCAGCAGCTTGGGAACGAACACCGGGGAGCTGTTTTTT.

The CDR3 protein is CASSKGVQGETQYF. CDR3 DNA: TGTGCCAGCAGCAAGGGAGTTCAAGGGGAGACCCAGTACTTC. The chain couples TRBV7-9 to TRBJ2-1; D is possibly TRBD2 (5 bases). The better agreement between TRBJ2-5 and the DNA end casts doubt on the J call. Per the germline V gene, CDR1 is SEHNR and CDR2 is FQNEAQ (reference sequence). CDR3 length equals 14 residues.

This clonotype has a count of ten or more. CDR3 amino acids: CASRGAGSYNEQFF. CDR3 in DNA: TGTGCCAGCAGAGGAGCGGGTTCCTACAATGAGCAGTTCTTC. The chain carries TRBV6-2 or TRBV6-3 and TRBJ2-1; tentatively, D is TRBD2 (6 bases). The germline CDR1 and CDR2 sequences are MNHEY and SVGEGT. The germline V and J ends were trimmed by 6 bases and 1 base, with 10 bases remaining between them. The CDR3 totals 14 residues.

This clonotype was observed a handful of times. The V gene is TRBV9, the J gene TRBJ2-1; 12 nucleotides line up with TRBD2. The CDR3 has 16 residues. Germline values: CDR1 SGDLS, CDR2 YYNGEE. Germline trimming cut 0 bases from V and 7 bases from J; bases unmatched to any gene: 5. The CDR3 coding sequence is TGTGCCAGCAGCGTAGGAGGGCTAGCGGGGGGGAATGAGCAGTTCTTC. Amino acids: CASSVGGLAGGNEQFF.

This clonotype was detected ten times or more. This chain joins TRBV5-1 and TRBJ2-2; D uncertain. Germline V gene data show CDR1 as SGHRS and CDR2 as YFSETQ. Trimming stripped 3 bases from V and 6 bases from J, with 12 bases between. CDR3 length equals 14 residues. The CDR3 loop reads CASSSGPEPGELFF. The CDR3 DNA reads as TGCGCCAGCAGCTCAGGACCCGAACCCGGGGAGCTGTTTTTT. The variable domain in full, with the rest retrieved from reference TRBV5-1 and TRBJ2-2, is KAGVTQTPRYLIKTRGQQVTLSCSPISGHRSVSWYQQTPGQGLQFLFEYFSETQRNKGNFPGRFSGRQFSNSRSEMNVSTLELGDSALYLCASSSGPEPGELFFGEGSRLTVL.

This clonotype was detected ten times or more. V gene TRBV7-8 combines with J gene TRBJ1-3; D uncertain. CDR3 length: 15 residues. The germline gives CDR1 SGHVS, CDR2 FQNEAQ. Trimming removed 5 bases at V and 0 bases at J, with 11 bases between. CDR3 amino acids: CASSDPGNSGNTIYF. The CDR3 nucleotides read TGTGCCAGCAGCGACCCAGGAAACTCTGGAAACACCATATATTTT.

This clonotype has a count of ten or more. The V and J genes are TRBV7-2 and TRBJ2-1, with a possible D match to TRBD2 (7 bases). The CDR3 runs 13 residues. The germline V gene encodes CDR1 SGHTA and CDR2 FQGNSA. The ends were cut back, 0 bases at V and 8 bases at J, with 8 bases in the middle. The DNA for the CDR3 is TGTGCCAGCAGCTTAGCGGGGGGGCATGAGCAGTTCTTC. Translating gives CASSLAGGHEQFF.

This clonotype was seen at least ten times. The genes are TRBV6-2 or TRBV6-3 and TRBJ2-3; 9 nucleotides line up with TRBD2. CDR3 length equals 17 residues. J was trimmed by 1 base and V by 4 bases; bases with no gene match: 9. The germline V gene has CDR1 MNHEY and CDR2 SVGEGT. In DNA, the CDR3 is TGTGCCAGCAGTTGGGCCCTAAAGCGGGGGGGCACAGATACGCAGTATTTT. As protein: CASSWALKRGGTDTQYF.

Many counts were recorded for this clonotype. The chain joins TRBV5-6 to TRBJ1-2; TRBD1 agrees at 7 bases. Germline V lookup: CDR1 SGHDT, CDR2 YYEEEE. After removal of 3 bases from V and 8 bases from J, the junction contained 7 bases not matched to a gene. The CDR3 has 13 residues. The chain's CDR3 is CASSSRTGEGYTF. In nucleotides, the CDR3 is TGTGCCAGCAGCTCCCGGACAGGAGAGGGCTACACCTTC.

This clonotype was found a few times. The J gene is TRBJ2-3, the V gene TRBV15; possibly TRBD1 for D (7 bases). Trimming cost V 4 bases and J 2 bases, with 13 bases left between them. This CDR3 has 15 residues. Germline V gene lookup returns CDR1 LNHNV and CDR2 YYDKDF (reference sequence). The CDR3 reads CATSKGGGFTDTQYF. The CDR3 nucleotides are TGTGCCACCAGCAAAGGAGGGGGCTTCACAGATACGCAGTATTTT.

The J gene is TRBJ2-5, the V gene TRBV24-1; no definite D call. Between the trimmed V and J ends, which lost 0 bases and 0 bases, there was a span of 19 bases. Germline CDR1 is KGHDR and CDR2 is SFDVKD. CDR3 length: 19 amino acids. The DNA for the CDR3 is TGTGCCACCAGTGATTTGCCGGTCGGCGCGTCCGGGTACCAAGAGACCCAGTACTTC. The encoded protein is CATSDLPVGASGYQETQYF.

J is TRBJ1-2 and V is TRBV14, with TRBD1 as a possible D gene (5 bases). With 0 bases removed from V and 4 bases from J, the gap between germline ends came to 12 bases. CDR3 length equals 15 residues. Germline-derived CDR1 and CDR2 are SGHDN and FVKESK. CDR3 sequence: CASSQDGATGYGYTF. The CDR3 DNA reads TGTGCCAGCAGCCAAGATGGGGCCACGGGCTATGGCTACACCTTC.